The rows below give T cell receptor beta chains drawn from one sample of a study of T cell responses to AZD1222 COVID-19 vaccine. Produced via immunoSEQ multiplex PCR; TCRdb's table is partial and in-frame only. This sample has over 100,000 clones, with roughly 89% found just once. Specimen: peripheral blood, collected on day 0 of AZD1222 vaccination. These receptor sequences come from an adult in good health. CDR3s include the opening cysteine and the closing phenylalanine or tryptophan. A D gene is named only where the DNA matches it firmly. Clone size is shown for a subset of rows, as once, few, many or a class of expanded clone.

D	V	J	size	DNA	CDR3
NA	TRBV30	TRBJ2-1	NA	TGTGCCTGGAACCGGCCGACCAATGAGCAGTTCTTC	CAWNRPTNEQFF
NA	TRBV6-5	TRBJ1-5	NA	TGTGCCAGCAGTTACCTGGCGGGAAGCAATCAGCCCCAGCATTTT	CASSYLAGSNQPQHF
TRBD2	TRBV19	TRBJ2-3	NA	TGTGCCAGTAGTAGCGGGGGGAGCACAGATACGCAGTATTTT	CASSSGGSTDTQYF
NA	TRBV30	TRBJ2-7	NA	TGTGCCTGGAAGGGGAACTCCTACGAGCAGTACTTC	CAWKGNSYEQYF
NA	TRBV2	TRBJ2-2	few	TGTGCCAGCAGTCCCTGGGAAGGTCCCAACACCGGGGAGCTGTTTTTT	CASSPWEGPNTGELFF
NA	TRBV15	TRBJ1-5	few	TGTGCCACCAGCAGAGATAAGCTCGATCTGGGGAAAAGGGAGCCCCAGCATTTT	CATSRDKLDLGKREPQHF
TRBD2	TRBV14	TRBJ2-1	NA	TGTGCCAGCAGCCAAGGGACTAGGGCCCATGAGCAGTTCTTC	CASSQGTRAHEQFF
NA	TRBV10-1	TRBJ2-1	NA	TGCGCCAGCAGGGGCCAAGGGGCCTCCTACAATGAGCAGTTCTTC	CASRGQGASYNEQFF
NA	TRBV6-5	TRBJ1-2	once	TGTGCCAGCAGCCTAGGTTGGGGTAGAACCTATGGCTACACCTTC	CASSLGWGRTYGYTF
NA	TRBV6-5	TRBJ1-5	NA	TGTGCCAGCAGTTACTCTAGGTGGAATCAGCCCCAGCATTTT	CASSYSRWNQPQHF
NA	TRBV30	TRBJ1-1	NA	TGTGCCTGGAGCGCATACGGGGGCACTGAAGCTTTCTTT	CAWSAYGGTEAFF
NA	TRBV7-3	TRBJ1-3	once	TGTGCCAGCAGCTTGGGACACAGCTCTGGAAACACCATATATTTT	CASSLGHSSGNTIYF
TRBD1	TRBV28	TRBJ1-2	NA	TGTGCCAGCAGTTGGGACAGGGCTAGAGGCTACACCTTC	CASSWDRARGYTF
NA	TRBV18	TRBJ1-2	NA	TGTGCCAGCTCACCACCCGCAGGGGATTATGGCTACACCTTC	CASSPPAGDYGYTF
TRBD1	TRBV19	TRBJ2-5	NA	TGTGCCACTAACGACAGGGGGGATAAGGAGACCCAGTACTTC	CATNDRGDKETQYF
TRBD1	TRBV4-1	TRBJ1-2	NA	TGCGCCAGCAGGTCCTCAGGGGGGGAGGGCTACACCTTC	CASRSSGGEGYTF
NA	TRBV19	TRBJ1-1	NA	TGTGCCAGTAGCTCCCCTTGGGGGGCTGGCACTGAAGCTTTCTTT	CASSSPWGAGTEAFF
NA	TRBV9	TRBJ2-2	NA	TGTGCCAGCAGCGTGTGGGAAGCCGGGGAGCTGTTTTTT	CASSVWEAGELFF
NA	TRBV11-2	TRBJ1-1	NA	TGTGCCAGCGATGATTTGATGAACACTGAAGCTTTCTTT	CASDDLMNTEAFF
TRBD2	TRBV2	TRBJ2-2	NA	TGTGCCAGCAGTGAGTGGGGGGGGTACACCGGGGAGCTGTTTTTT	CASSEWGGYTGELFF
TRBD1	TRBV4-2	TRBJ1-2	NA	TGTGCCAGCAGCCAACTCCCCGGACAGGGGGCAGGAGGCTACACCTTC	CASSQLPGQGAGGYTF
NA	TRBV5-8	TRBJ2-2	NA	TGTGCCAGCAGCCAACGGACAGGAGGGACCGGGGAGCTGTTTTTT	CASSQRTGGTGELFF
NA	TRBV3-1/TRBV3-2	TRBJ1-1	NA	TGTGCCAGCAGCCGGGCAGGAGGGAACACTGAAGCTTTCTTT	CASSRAGGNTEAFF
NA	TRBV28	TRBJ2-6	once	TGTGCCAGCAGTTTAGACGGGGCTGGGGCCAACGTCCTGACTTTC	CASSLDGAGANVLTF
TRBD1	TRBV19	TRBJ1-2	NA	TGTGCCAGTAGGGACAGGGGACTCAACGGCTACACCTTC	CASRDRGLNGYTF
NA	TRBV5-6	TRBJ1-6	NA	TGTGCCAGCAGCGGGGGCCTAAGCGGGAACTCCTATAATTCACCCCTCCACTTT	CASSGGLSGNSYNSPLHF
NA	TRBV28	TRBJ2-7	NA	TGTGCCAGCAGGTCGGACTGGTCCTACGAGCAGTACTTC	CASRSDWSYEQYF
TRBD1	TRBV5-5	TRBJ1-2	NA	TGTGCCAGCAGCTTGGTCGGACAGGGACACTATGGCTACACCTTC	CASSLVGQGHYGYTF
NA	TRBV28	TRBJ2-7	once	TGTGCCAGCAGTTTATGGGGACAATCCGGTCTACGTGAGCAGTACTTC	CASSLWGQSGLREQYF
TRBD1	TRBV6-5	TRBJ2-5	NA	TGTGCCAGCGGACGGGACAGGGGGCGACGAGAGACCCAGTACTTC	CASGRDRGRRETQYF
NA	TRBV19	TRBJ1-1	NA	TGTGCCAGTAGTTTCCCGGACAGGAACACTGAAGCTTTCTTT	CASSFPDRNTEAFF
NA	TRBV2	TRBJ1-5	NA	TGTGCCAGCGGAATTAGCAATCAGCCCCAGCATTTT	CASGISNQPQHF
NA	TRBV19	TRBJ2-5	NA	TGTGCCAGTAGTATAGGGTCGACTAAACAAGAGACCCAGTACTTC	CASSIGSTKQETQYF
NA	TRBV11-1	TRBJ1-2	NA	TGTGCCAGCAGCTTGGGCTCACCGGGAAGCTACACCTTC	CASSLGSPGSYTF
NA	TRBV3-1/TRBV3-2	TRBJ1-6	few	TGTGCCAGCAGCCAAAATCAGGGTGGCTCACCCCTCCACTTT	CASSQNQGGSPLHF
NA	TRBV19	TRBJ2-3	once	TGTGCCAGTAGTATCCGCACAGATACGCAGTATTTT	CASSIRTDTQYF
NA	TRBV30	TRBJ1-1	NA	TGTGCCTGGAGTGTACAGGGCAGAGCAGGAGCTTTCTTT	CAWSVQGRAGAFF
TRBD1	TRBV27	TRBJ2-5	NA	TGTGCCAGCAGTCCGGACAGGGGGTTTCAAGAGACCCAGTACTTC	CASSPDRGFQETQYF
NA	TRBV9	TRBJ1-3	NA	TGTGCCAGCAGCGCAGGACAAGGCGGAAACACCATATATTTT	CASSAGQGGNTIYF
TRBD1	TRBV19	TRBJ1-5	NA	TGTGCCAGTAGTACCCTAGGACAGGGACGCAATCAGCCCCAGCATTTT	CASSTLGQGRNQPQHF
NA	TRBV18	TRBJ1-6	NA	TGTGCCAGCTCTAGACGGGCCATCTCAGCGAATTCACCCCTCCACTTT	CASSRRAISANSPLHF
NA	TRBV5-1	TRBJ2-7	few	TGCGCCAGCAGCCTGGCGGCAGGGAACGACGAGCAGTACTTC	CASSLAAGNDEQYF
NA	TRBV5-1	TRBJ1-2	NA	TGCGCCAGCAGCTTGAGTACGGGCAGGACGTCGGCTTTCTTC	CASSLSTGRTSAFF
NA	TRBV6-1	TRBJ1-1	NA	TGTGCCAGCAGTGGCCCGATGAACCTAGCTATGAACACTGAAGCTTTCTTT	CASSGPMNLAMNTEAFF
NA	TRBV28	TRBJ2-7	few	TGTGCCAGCAGGGTCCTCCCCGGAGGTACCTACGAGCAGTACTTC	CASRVLPGGTYEQYF
NA	TRBV30	TRBJ2-1	NA	TGTGCCTGGAGTGGGGCGGCGTACAATGAGCAGTTCTTC	CAWSGAAYNEQFF
TRBD1	TRBV6-5	TRBJ2-5	NA	TGTGCCAGCAGTTCCACGGGACAGGGATTTGAGACCCAGTACTTC	CASSSTGQGFETQYF
TRBD2	TRBV5-1	TRBJ2-1	NA	TGCGCCAGCAGCTTGGCCGGGACTAGCGGCTCCTACAATGAGCAGTTCTTC	CASSLAGTSGSYNEQFF
TRBD1	TRBV28	TRBJ1-3	NA	TGTGCCAGCACCCTTCCCCCGGGGGGACAGAGCTCTGGAAACACCATATATTTT	CASTLPPGGQSSGNTIYF
TRBD2	TRBV30	TRBJ2-7	NA	TGTGCCTGGAGGACCCTAGCGGGGAACTCCTACGAGCAGTACTTC	CAWRTLAGNSYEQYF
NA	TRBV10-3	TRBJ2-3	NA	TGTGCCATCAGTGAGTCGATGTCAGTTCCCACAGATACGCAGTATTTT	CAISESMSVPTDTQYF
NA	TRBV10-1	TRBJ1-1	NA	TGCGCCAGCAGTGAGTCTACGGGGCGGCTAGAAGCTTTCTTT	CASSESTGRLEAFF
TRBD2	TRBV30	TRBJ2-7	NA	TGTGCCTGGAGTGGACCCCTAGCGGGAGGGCCTTACGAGCAGTACTTC	CAWSGPLAGGPYEQYF
TRBD2	TRBV29-1	TRBJ2-1	NA	TGCAGCGTTGAAGATCTGATAGCGGGAGGCCCCAAGTCCTACAATGAGCAGTTCTTC	CSVEDLIAGGPKSYNEQFF
NA	TRBV20-1	TRBJ2-2	NA	TGCAGTGCTAGTCCTAACGGCGGGGAGCTGTTTTTT	CSASPNGGELFF
NA	TRBV9	TRBJ1-1	once	TGTGCCAGCAGCGTAGGGATGAACACTGAAGCTTTCTTT	CASSVGMNTEAFF
NA	TRBV5-1	TRBJ2-1	NA	TGCGCCAGCAGCCTCCTACAGGACTCCTACAATGAGCAGTTCTTC	CASSLLQDSYNEQFF